Listed here are 29 T cell receptor beta chains from one sample, sequenced in a study of blood T cell repertoires in COVID-19. Clones were read by immunoSEQ multiplex PCR, and TCRdb kept only the in-frame ones, dropping some. This sample carries some 220,000 clones, 75% to 85% of them seen once, and the ten largest clones take 1.3%. The source material was peripheral blood. The receptors were gathered from a woman aged 30 to 39 with COVID-19, enrolled during active disease.

The CDR3 bases are TGCAGCGTTCTACTCGGAAACACCATATATTTT. Its protein product is CSVLLGNTIYF. The chain carries TRBV29-1 and TRBJ1-3, with unresolved D. There are 11 residues in the CDR3. The germline V and J ends were trimmed by 5 bases and 4 bases, with 6 bases remaining between them. The germline CDR1 and CDR2 sequences are SQVTM and ANQGSEA.

The chain is built from TRBV19 and TRBJ1-1; 10 positions match TRBD1. CDR3 length: 15 amino acids. With 5 bases clipped from V and 4 bases from J, the junction kept 7 bases outside the gene matches. Germline lookup yields CDR1 LNHDA and CDR2 SQIVND (reference sequence). The CDR3 protein is CASSPGQGVATEAFF. The CDR3 DNA is TGTGCCAGTAGTCCTGGACAGGGGGTTGCCACTGAAGCTTTCTTT.

The V call is TRBV7-2, the J call TRBJ2-7; 7 bases align to TRBD1. Germline V gene data show CDR1 as SGHTA and CDR2 as FQGNSA. Trimming removed 1 base from V and 3 bases from J; junction bases left unmatched: 3. CDR3 length equals 14 residues. The CDR3 DNA reads TGTGCCAGCAGCTTAGTACCAGGGGGCTACGAGCAGTACTTC. This gives the protein CASSLVPGGYEQYF.

The chain recombines TRBV5-1 with TRBJ1-2; no reliable D call. From germline, CDR1 is SGHRS and CDR2 YFSETQ. This CDR3 comprises 15 residues. The V gene lost 4 bases and the J gene lost 7 bases, with 20 bases spanning the gap. CDR3 protein: CASSPSKLNSGGYTF. DNA for the CDR3: TGCGCCAGCAGCCCTAGTAAACTGAATTCGGGTGGCTACACCTTC. The full variable domain, its missing parts supplied by reference TRBV5-1 and TRBJ1-2, is KAGVTQTPRYLIKTRGQQVTLSCSPISGHRSVSWYQQTPGQGLQFLFEYFSETQRNKGNFPGRFSGRQFSNSRSEMNVSTLELGDSALYLCASSPSKLNSGGYTFGSGTRLTVV.

V is TRBV11-1 and J is TRBJ1-1, with D maybe TRBD1 (5 bases). CDR3 size: 13 residues. V was pared by 3 bases and J by 3 bases, with 8 bases between. Per germline, CDR1 SGHAT and CDR2 FQDESV (reference sequence). CDR3 in DNA: TGTGCCAGCAGCTTCTTCAGGGACACTGAAGCTTTCTTT. Translated: CASSFFRDTEAFF.

The gene calls are TRBV5-4 and TRBJ2-1, with 11 bases identical to TRBD2. There are 16 residues in the CDR3. Germline V gene sequence: CDR1 SGHNT, CDR2 YYREEE (reference sequence). The V and J ends lost 1 base and 8 bases, in that order; junction bases with no gene match: 8. Here the CDR3 DNA reads TGTGCCAGCAGCTTGCCTCTAGCGGGAGGTTCAGATGAGCAGTTCTTC. It yields the protein CASSLPLAGGSDEQFF.

This clone showed up many times. The V call is TRBV9, the J call TRBJ2-3; the match to TRBD1 covers 7 bases. The ends lost 3 bases at V and 2 bases at J; junction bases unmatched: 15. The germline CDR1 and CDR2 sequences are SGDLS and YYNGEE. CDR3 length: 18 amino acids. The CDR3 spells CASSGRQGALLNTDTQYF. As DNA, the CDR3 is TGTGCCAGCAGCGGCAGACAGGGAGCCCTTTTAAACACAGATACGCAGTATTTT.

The genes are TRBV7-6 and TRBJ2-1; 16 nucleotides agree with TRBD2. V lost 0 bases to trimming and J lost 6 bases; unmatched junction nucleotides: 5. The CDR3 sequence is 18 residues long. CDR1 is SGHVS and CDR2 is FNYEAQ in the germline V gene. CDR3 region: CASSLAGTSGGARNEQFF. Here the CDR3 DNA reads TGTGCCAGCAGCTTAGCCGGGACTAGCGGGGGGGCGCGCAATGAGCAGTTCTTC.

The J gene is TRBJ2-6, the V gene TRBV10-3; the D gene is possibly TRBD1 (7 bases). The CDR3 contains 17 residues. V was trimmed by 6 bases and J by 0 bases, leaving 15 bases between them. Germline lookup yields CDR1 ENHRY and CDR2 SYGVKD. This CDR3 reads CAIRGGRGVSGANVLTF. The CDR3 DNA reads TGTGCCATCAGAGGTGGCAGGGGGGTCTCTGGGGCCAACGTCCTGACTTTC.

The CDR3 DNA reads TGCGCCAGCAGCTTCCCTACCCAAACTAGCACAGATACGCAGTATTTT. This sequence encodes CASSFPTQTSTDTQYF. The rearrangement links TRBV5-1 to TRBJ2-3; D unresolved. This CDR3 spans 16 amino acids. Deletions cut 2 bases from V and 0 bases from J, with 13 bases between. Germline values: CDR1 SGHRS, CDR2 YFSETQ.

This clone was found once. The chain combines TRBV2 with TRBJ1-6, with 12 bases aligning to TRBD1. Trimming cost V 5 bases and J 10 bases; bases outside gene matches: 15. The CDR3 is 18 amino acids. The V gene's germline CDR1 is SNHLY and CDR2 FYNNEI. The CDR3 region has the DNA TGTGCCAGCAGTAACGCTCCCGGGACAGGGGGCGCGAGCTCACCCCTCCACTTT. This gives the protein CASSNAPGTGGASSPLHF.

V usage is TRBV19 and J usage is TRBJ2-5, with TRBD2 matching 7 bases. Germline V gene sequence: CDR1 LNHDA, CDR2 SQIVND (reference sequence). The trim removed 3 bases at V and 4 bases at J, leaving 8 bases unmatched. CDR3 size: 15 residues. The CDR3 loop is CASSMTAGVLETQYF. DNA for the CDR3: TGTGCCAGTAGTATGACGGCGGGAGTTCTAGAGACCCAGTACTTC.

The rearrangement uses TRBV29-1 and TRBJ2-3; possible D gene TRBD1, 6 bases. This CDR3 is 13 amino acids long. The V gene's germline CDR1 is SQVTM and CDR2 ANQGSEA. Trimming took 3 bases from V and 6 from J, leaving 13 bases between them. CDR3 DNA: TGCAGCGTTGACCCTTCAGGGGTGGATACGCAGTATTTT. Residues: CSVDPSGVDTQYF.

This sequence joins TRBV7-9 and TRBJ1-1; D remains ambiguous. V was cut by 4 bases and J by 5 bases, with 17 bases left in between. Germline loops: CDR1 SEHNR, CDR2 FQNEAQ (reference sequence). CDR3 size: 15 residues. CDR3 DNA sequence: TGTGCCAGCAGCTCCACTGGAGACCGGTCGACTGAAGCTTTCTTT. It encodes CASSSTGDRSTEAFF.

V gene TRBV5-5 combines with J gene TRBJ1-4; 10 bases align to TRBD1. J was trimmed by 8 bases and V by 0 bases; bases with no gene match: 7. Germline CDR1 and CDR2: SGHKS and YYEKEE (reference sequence). The CDR3 runs to 16 residues. The chain's CDR3 is CASSLGAGTGVEKLFF. The DNA of the CDR3 is TGTGCCAGCAGCTTGGGAGCCGGGACAGGGGTAGAAAAACTGTTTTTT.

The rearrangement joins TRBV6-5 to TRBJ2-5, with D possibly being TRBD1 (6 bases). Germline V lookup: CDR1 MNHEY, CDR2 SVGAGI. The CDR3 has 14 residues. V was pared by 6 bases and J by 9 bases, with 20 bases between. CDR3 sequence (DNA): TGTGCCAGCAGACTAGGGACATCTCAAGGCGCCCAGTACTTC. Translated, it gives CASRLGTSQGAQYF.

The V and J genes are TRBV18 and TRBJ1-1, with D hard to call. This CDR3 comprises 13 residues. Germline V lookup: CDR1 KGHSH, CDR2 LQKENI. Between the trimmed V and J ends, which lost 3 bases and 6 bases, there was a span of 11 bases. For the CDR3, the DNA is TGTGCCAGCTCACCGACCCCGCGGGCTGAAGCTTTCTTT. Residues: CASSPTPRAEAFF.

The chain is built from TRBV7-3 and TRBJ2-3; the D is unclear. The CDR3 covers 15 residues. CDR1 is SGHTA, CDR2 FQGTGA, per germline. V was shortened by 2 bases and J by 2 bases, with 11 bases between the two germline ends. The CDR3 coding sequence is TGTGCCAGCAGCTTATTCGAGAGCCCCACAGATACGCAGTATTTT. Amino acids: CASSLFESPTDTQYF.

The rearrangement links TRBV28 to TRBJ1-2; tentative D call: TRBD1 (5 bases). The CDR3 runs 15 residues. CDR1 MDHEN and CDR2 SYDVKM come from the germline V gene. The V end lost 3 bases, the J end lost 4 bases, and 15 bases lay between the germline ends. The CDR3 loop is CASSFGGSRGYGYTF. The CDR3 bases are TGTGCCAGCAGTTTTGGGGGGTCAAGAGGCTATGGCTACACCTTC.

The chain recombines TRBV6-5 with TRBJ2-3, with D uncertain. Trimming removed 0 bases at V and 4 bases at J, with 2 bases between. This CDR3 is 12 amino acids long. Germline CDR1 and CDR2: MNHEY and SVGAGI. In nucleotides, the CDR3 is TGTGCCAGCAGTTACTCCTCAGATACGCAGTATTTT. Translation gives CASSYSSDTQYF.

In this sample, this clone turned up once. This sequence joins TRBV9 and TRBJ2-6, with 11 bases that match TRBD1. This CDR3 spans 18 amino acids. V lost 2 bases and J lost 0; bases outside the gene matches: 4. The germline gives CDR1 SGDLS, CDR2 YYNGEE. The DNA for the CDR3 is TGTGCCAGCAGCGTTCCCGGGACAGGGGGCTCTGGGGCCAACGTCCTGACTTTC. Protein product: CASSVPGTGGSGANVLTF.

This clone appeared once. The V and J genes are TRBV7-9 and TRBJ2-2; possibly TRBD2 for D (7 bases). V was clipped by 5 bases and J by 7 bases, with 17 bases between them. Germline V CDR1 and CDR2: SEHNR, FQNEAQ (reference sequence). CDR3 length: 15 residues. This CDR3 reads CASSPGRGQNGELFF. In nucleotides, the CDR3 is TGTGCCAGCAGCCCGGGGCGGGGGCAGAACGGGGAGCTGTTTTTT.

In DNA, the CDR3 is TGCGCCAGCAGCCAAGAACAGGAAACCCAGAACACTGAAGCTTTCTTT. This sequence encodes CASSQEQETQNTEAFF. V and J are TRBV4-3 and TRBJ1-1; D possibly corresponds to TRBD1 (5 bases). CDR3 length equals 16 residues. Germline V gene lookup returns CDR1 LGHNA and CDR2 YSLEER. The ends were cut back, 0 bases at V and 1 base at J, with 12 bases in the middle.

This chain links TRBV10-3 with TRBJ2-5, with 13 bases lining up with TRBD2. V dropped 0 bases and J dropped 2; count of bases not matched to a gene: 6. CDR3 length equals 18 residues. Looked up from germline, CDR1 is ENHRY and CDR2 is SYGVKD. The CDR3 bases are TGTGCCATCAGTGAGTCGGGACTAGCGGGGAGGCGGCAAGAGACCCAGTACTTC. This encodes CAISESGLAGRRQETQYF.

This clone was counted at least ten times. The chain couples TRBV14 to TRBJ2-2; D is unclear. There are 13 residues in the CDR3. Trimming cost V 6 bases and J 2 bases, with 7 bases left between them. Germline CDR1 and CDR2: SGHDN and FVKESK. Here the CDR3 reads CASRPYNTGELFF. The DNA for the CDR3 is TGTGCCAGCAGACCCTATAACACCGGGGAGCTGTTTTTT.

The chain is built from TRBV7-2 and TRBJ2-1; D might be TRBD2 (7 bases). The CDR3 contains 14 residues. The germline gives CDR1 SGHTA, CDR2 FQGNSA. V gave up 1 base and J gave up 7 bases, with 11 bases separating them. The CDR3 region has the DNA TGTGCCAGCAGCTTAGGAAAGGGGGGGAATGAGCAGTTCTTC. This translates into CASSLGKGGNEQFF.

This clone turned up a few times. The chain employs TRBV28 and TRBJ1-5, with D tentatively TRBD1 (6 bases). The germline V gene encodes CDR1 MDHEN and CDR2 SYDVKM. Trimming took off 4 bases at V and 4 bases at J, with 17 bases between the two ends. The CDR3 spans 16 residues. The CDR3 DNA reads as TGTGCCAGCAGTTCTGATAGAGGGGGTAAAAATCAGCCCCAGCATTTT. It encodes CASSSDRGGKNQPQHF.

The chain couples TRBV28 to TRBJ2-7; 9 bases align to TRBD2. The length of the CDR3 is 17 residues. Trimming at V came to 3 bases and at J to 3 bases, leaving 12 bases not matched to a gene. Per germline, CDR1 MDHEN and CDR2 SYDVKM. Here the CDR3 reads CASSFPSETSGIYEQYF. CDR3 bases: TGTGCCAGCAGTTTCCCGTCGGAGACTAGCGGTATCTACGAGCAGTACTTC. Based on the CDR3 plus reference TRBV28 and TRBJ2-7, the full variable domain is DVKVTQSSRYLVKRTGEKVFLECVQDMDHENMFWYRQDPGLGLRLIYFSYDVKMKEKGDIPEGYSVSREKKERFSLILESASTNQTSMYLCASSFPSETSGIYEQYFGPGTRLTVT.

The gene calls are TRBV7-9 and TRBJ2-5; possible D gene TRBD2, 6 bases. V was shortened by 7 bases and J by 0 bases, with 21 bases between the two germline ends. The germline gives CDR1 SEHNR, CDR2 FQNEAQ (reference sequence). This CDR3 is 17 amino acids long. The CDR3 DNA reads as TGTGCCAGCACTACACCCGGAGGAGGGGCTGACCAAGAGACCCAGTACTTC. Translating gives CASTTPGGGADQETQYF.